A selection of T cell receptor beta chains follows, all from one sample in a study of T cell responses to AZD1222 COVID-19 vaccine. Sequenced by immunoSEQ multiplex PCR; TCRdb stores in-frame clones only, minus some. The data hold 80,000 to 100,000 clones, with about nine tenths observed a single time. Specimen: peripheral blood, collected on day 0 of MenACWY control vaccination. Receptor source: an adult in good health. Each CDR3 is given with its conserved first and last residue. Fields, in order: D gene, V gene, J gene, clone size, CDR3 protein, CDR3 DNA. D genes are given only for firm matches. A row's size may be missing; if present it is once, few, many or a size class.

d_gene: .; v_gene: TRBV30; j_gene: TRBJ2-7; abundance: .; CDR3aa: CAWSSPGILAYEQYF; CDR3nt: TGTGCCTGGAGCTCTCCGGGCATACTGGCCTACGAGCAGTACTTC
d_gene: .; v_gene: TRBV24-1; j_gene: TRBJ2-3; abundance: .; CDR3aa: CATSDPPLVGTDTQYF; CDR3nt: TGTGCCACCAGTGATCCTCCCCTCGTTGGCACAGATACGCAGTATTTT
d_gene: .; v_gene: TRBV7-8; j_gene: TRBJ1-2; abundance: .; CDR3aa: CASSLDRGIAYGYTF; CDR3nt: TGTGCCAGCAGCTTAGATAGAGGGATAGCATATGGCTACACCTTC
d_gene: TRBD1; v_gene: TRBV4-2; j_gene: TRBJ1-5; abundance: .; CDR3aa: CASSQGDRGDQPQHF; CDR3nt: TGTGCCAGCAGCCAAGGGGACAGGGGGGATCAGCCCCAGCATTTT
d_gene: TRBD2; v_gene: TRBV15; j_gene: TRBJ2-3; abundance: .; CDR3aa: CATSREYSGGVVDTQYF; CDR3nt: TGTGCCACCAGCAGAGAATATAGCGGGGGGGTCGTAGATACGCAGTATTTT
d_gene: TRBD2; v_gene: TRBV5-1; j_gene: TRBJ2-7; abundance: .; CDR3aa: CASSLGVAGTYEQYF; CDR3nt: TGCGCCAGCAGCTTGGGGGTAGCGGGAACTTACGAGCAGTACTTC
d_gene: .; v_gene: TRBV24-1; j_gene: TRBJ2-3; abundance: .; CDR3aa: CATSGGGFTDTQYF; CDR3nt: TGTGCCACCAGTGGGGGGGGCTTCACAGATACGCAGTATTTT
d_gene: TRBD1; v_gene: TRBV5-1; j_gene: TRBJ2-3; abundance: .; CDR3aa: CASSPGQTRDTQYF; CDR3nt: TGCGCCAGCAGCCCGGGACAGACCCGGGATACGCAGTATTTT
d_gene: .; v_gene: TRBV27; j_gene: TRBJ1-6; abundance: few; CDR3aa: CATQRETTNSPLHF; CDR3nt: TGTGCCACGCAGCGGGAGACAACGAATTCACCCCTCCACTTT
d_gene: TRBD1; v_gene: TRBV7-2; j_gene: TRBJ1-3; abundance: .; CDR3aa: CASSYRTGNSGNTIYF; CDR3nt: TGTGCCAGCAGCTACCGGACAGGGAACTCTGGAAACACCATATATTTT
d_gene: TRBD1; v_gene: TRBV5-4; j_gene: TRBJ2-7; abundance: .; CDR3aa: CASSPGTGASEQYF; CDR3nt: TGTGCCAGCAGCCCGGGGACAGGGGCCAGTGAGCAGTACTTC
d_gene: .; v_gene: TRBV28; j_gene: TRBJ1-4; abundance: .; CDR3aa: CASSTERGGEKLFF; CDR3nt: TGTGCCAGCAGTACGGAGAGGGGGGGTGAAAAACTGTTTTTT
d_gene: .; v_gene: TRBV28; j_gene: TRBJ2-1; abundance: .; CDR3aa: CASSFTGGSYNEQFF; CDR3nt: TGTGCCAGCAGTTTCACGGGCGGCTCCTACAATGAGCAGTTCTTC
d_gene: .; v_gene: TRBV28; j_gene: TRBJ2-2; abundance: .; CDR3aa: CASSGGAVGYTGELFF; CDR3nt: TGTGCCAGCAGTGGAGGTGCAGTAGGGTACACCGGGGAGCTGTTTTTT
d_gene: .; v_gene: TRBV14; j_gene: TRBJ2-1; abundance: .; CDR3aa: CASSQGPREQFF; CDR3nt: TGTGCCAGCAGCCAAGGACCTCGGGAGCAGTTCTTC
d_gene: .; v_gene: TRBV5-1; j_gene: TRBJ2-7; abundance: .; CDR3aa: CASSLESYEQYF; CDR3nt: TGCGCCAGCAGCTTGGAGTCCTACGAGCAGTACTTC
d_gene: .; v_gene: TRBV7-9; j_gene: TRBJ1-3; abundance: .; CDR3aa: CASSRKISQGYSGNTIYF; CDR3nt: TGTGCCAGCAGCCGAAAAATTAGCCAGGGATACTCTGGAAACACCATATATTTT
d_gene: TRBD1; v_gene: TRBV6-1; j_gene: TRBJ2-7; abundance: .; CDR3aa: CASSEADRGGDEQYF; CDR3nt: TGTGCCAGCAGTGAAGCGGACAGGGGCGGCGACGAGCAGTACTTC
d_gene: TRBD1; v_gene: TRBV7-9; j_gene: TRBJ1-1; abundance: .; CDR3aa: CASSSPDREGRRAFF; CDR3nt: TGTGCCAGCAGCTCCCCGGACAGGGAGGGGCGAAGGGCTTTCTTT
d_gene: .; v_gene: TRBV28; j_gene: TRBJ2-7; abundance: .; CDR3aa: CASSPLPVGTYEQYF; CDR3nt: TGTGCCAGCAGTCCACTCCCGGTTGGGACCTACGAGCAGTACTTC
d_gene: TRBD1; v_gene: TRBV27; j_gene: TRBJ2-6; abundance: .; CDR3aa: CASRRGTGSPGANVLTF; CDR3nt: TGTGCCAGCAGGAGGGGGACAGGGTCTCCTGGGGCCAACGTCCTGACTTTC
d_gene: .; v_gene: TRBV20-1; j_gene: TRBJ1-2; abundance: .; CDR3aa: CSASGRENFRYTF; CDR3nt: TGCAGTGCTAGTGGTAGGGAAAACTTCCGCTACACCTTC
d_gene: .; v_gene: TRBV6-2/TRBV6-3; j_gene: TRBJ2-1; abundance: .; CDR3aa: CASSQGYGPLNEQFF; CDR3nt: TGTGCCAGCAGTCAAGGCTACGGTCCTCTAAATGAGCAGTTCTTC
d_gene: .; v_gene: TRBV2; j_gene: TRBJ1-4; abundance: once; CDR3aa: CASRESGTPFF; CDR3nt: TGTGCCAGCAGGGAATCCGGGACACCTTTTTTT
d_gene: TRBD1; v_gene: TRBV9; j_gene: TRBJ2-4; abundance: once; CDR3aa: CASSAGGMTKNIQYF; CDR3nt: TGTGCCAGCAGCGCAGGGGGCATGACCAAAAACATTCAGTACTTC
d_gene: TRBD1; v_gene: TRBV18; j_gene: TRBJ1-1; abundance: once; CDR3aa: CASSPEPGGWTEAFF; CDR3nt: TGTGCCAGCTCACCCGAACCAGGGGGCTGGACTGAAGCTTTCTTT
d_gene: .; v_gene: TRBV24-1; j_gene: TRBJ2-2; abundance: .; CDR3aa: CATSSTGELFF; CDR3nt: TGTGCCACCAGTTCAACCGGGGAGCTGTTTTTT
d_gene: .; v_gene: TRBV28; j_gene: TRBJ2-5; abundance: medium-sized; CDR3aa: CASGARQETQYF; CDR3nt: TGTGCCAGCGGTGCAAGGCAAGAGACCCAGTACTTC
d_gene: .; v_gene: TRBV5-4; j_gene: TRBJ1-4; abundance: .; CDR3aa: CASSAGTKGEKLFF; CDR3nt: TGTGCCAGCAGCGCCGGGACTAAGGGTGAAAAACTGTTTTTT
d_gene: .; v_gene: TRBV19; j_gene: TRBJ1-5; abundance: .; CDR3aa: CASSVTTGYNQPQHF; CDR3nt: TGTGCCAGTAGTGTTACTACAGGGTACAATCAGCCCCAGCATTTT
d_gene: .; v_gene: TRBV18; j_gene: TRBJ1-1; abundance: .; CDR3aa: CASSPAINTEAFF; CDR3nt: TGTGCCAGCTCACCAGCCATAAACACTGAAGCTTTCTTT
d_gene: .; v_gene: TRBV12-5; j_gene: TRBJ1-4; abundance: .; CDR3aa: CASGLGPGADEKLFF; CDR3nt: TGTGCTAGTGGTTTGGGACCAGGGGCGGATGAAAAACTGTTTTTT
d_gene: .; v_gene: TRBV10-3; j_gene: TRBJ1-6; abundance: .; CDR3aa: CAISGTDNSPLHF; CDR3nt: TGTGCCATCAGTGGGACCGATAATTCACCCCTCCACTTT
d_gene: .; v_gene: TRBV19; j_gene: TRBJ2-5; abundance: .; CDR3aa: CASSIRGGTQYQETQYF; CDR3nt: TGTGCCAGTAGTATTCGAGGCGGGACTCAATACCAAGAGACCCAGTACTTC
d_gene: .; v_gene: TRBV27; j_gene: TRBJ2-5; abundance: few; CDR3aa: CASESGLGAQYF; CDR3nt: TGTGCCAGCGAGAGCGGCCTGGGGGCCCAGTACTTC
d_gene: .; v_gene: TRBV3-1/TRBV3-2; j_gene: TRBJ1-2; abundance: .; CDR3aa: CASSGAWGYTF; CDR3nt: TGTGCCAGCAGTGGGGCATGGGGCTACACCTTC
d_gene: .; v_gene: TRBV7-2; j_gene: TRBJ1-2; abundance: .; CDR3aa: CASSLGGSNYGYTF; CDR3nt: TGTGCCAGCAGCTTAGGAGGCAGCAACTATGGCTACACCTTC
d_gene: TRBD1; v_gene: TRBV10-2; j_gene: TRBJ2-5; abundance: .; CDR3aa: CASSHGQGVIQYF; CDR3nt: TGCGCCAGCAGTCATGGGCAGGGGGTTATCCAGTACTTC
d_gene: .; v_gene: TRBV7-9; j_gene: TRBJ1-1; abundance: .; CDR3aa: CASSFSGSGVEAFF; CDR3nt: TGTGCCAGCAGCTTTTCCGGGTCCGGTGTCGAAGCTTTCTTT
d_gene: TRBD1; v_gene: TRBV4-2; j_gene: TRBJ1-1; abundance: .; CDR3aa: CASSQDVQGAVNTEAFF; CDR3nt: TGTGCCAGCAGCCAAGATGTCCAGGGGGCAGTGAACACTGAAGCTTTCTTT
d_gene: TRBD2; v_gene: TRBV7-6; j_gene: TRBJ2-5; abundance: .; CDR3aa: CASSSGLGVGQETQYF; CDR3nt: TGTGCCAGCAGCTCGGGACTAGGGGTGGGCCAAGAGACCCAGTACTTC
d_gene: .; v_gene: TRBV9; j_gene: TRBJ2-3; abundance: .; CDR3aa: CASSTGPTDTQYF; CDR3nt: TGTGCCAGCAGCACTGGCCCCACAGATACGCAGTATTTT
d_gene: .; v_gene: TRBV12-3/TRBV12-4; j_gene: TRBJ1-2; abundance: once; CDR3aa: CASTRDGPGYTF; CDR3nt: TGTGCCAGCACCAGGGACGGCCCAGGCTACACCTTC
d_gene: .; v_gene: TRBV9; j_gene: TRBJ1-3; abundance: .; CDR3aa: CASSVGGRSSGNTIYF; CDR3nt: TGTGCCAGCAGCGTAGGAGGGCGCAGCTCTGGAAACACCATATATTTT